This TCR beta chain was recorded in a study of PD-1 blockade in classical Hodgkin lymphoma. The sample holds one count of this clone. Its specificity is not known. CDR3 length: 12 amino acids. V shed 3 bases and J shed 4 bases, with 7 bases lying between them. The germline gives CDR1 SGHTA, CDR2 FQGNSA. Documented time point: newly diagnosed, previously untreated cHL patient sample. Investigators isolated CD4+ T cells from thawed PBMCs through magnetic negative selection. Study conclusions and caveats: Newly diagnosed patients were reported to start with lower TCR diversity than healthy donors.

Assay used: immunoSEQ multiplex PCR; TCRdb lists only in-frame clones, some missing. The sample carries more than 25,000 clones, roughly 90% recorded once. The sequence was obtained from a human donor with classical Hodgkin lymphoma. What was sequenced was CD4+ T cells from blood. The chain uses TRBV7-2 and TRBJ2-7, with D hard to call. The CDR3 nucleotides read TGTGCCAGCAGCTTTTATGTTTACGAGCAGTACTTC. Encoded protein: CASSFYVYEQYF.